This TCR beta chain was sequenced for a study of vaccination and CD4 T cells after COVID-19. Overall study: Spike peptides, overlapping and drawn from SARS-CoV-2, HCoV-NL63, HCoV-OC43 and HCoV-229E, were used to stimulate cells. Study results and limitations: Spike mono-reactivity was the property of 304 of 307 vaccine-specific clones in convalescent patients.

About this clonotype: No antigen is known for it.

Trimming removed 7 bases at V and 6 bases at J, with 12 bases between. This CDR3 comprises 12 residues. Treatment reported: roughly ten-day PBMC culture with coronavirus spike peptide pools or control peptides (ViraFEST assay). An Oncomine TCR Beta short-read assay was used to sequence the DNA from cultured CD4+ T cells. Cultures of CD4+ T cells served as the source for extracting genomic DNA. TCRdb re-analysed the PCR reads in MiXCR, keeping a single row per CDR3 protein. The sample lists about 20,000 distinct CDR3 sequences, roughly two fifths seen once, with 7.2% in the top ten. Sequenced material: CD4+ T cells from blood, cultured in vitro, taken after SARS-CoV-2 vaccination. This sequence joins TRBV12-3 or TRBV12-4 and TRBJ1-1; tentatively, D is TRBD1 (5 bases). This clonotype was obtained from a human donor who had recovered from COVID-19. This CDR3 reads CASTTGGPEAFF. Here the CDR3 DNA reads TGTGCCAGCACAACCGGGGGACCTGAAGCTTTCTTT.